A single sample is the source of the 21 T cell receptor beta chains below, sequenced in a study of response to subunit inactivated influenza vaccine. TCRdb processed the RT-PCR reads anew with MiXCR; each CDR3 protein has one entry. The data show more than 700,000 distinct CDR3 sequences, 21% seen once. The input for sequencing was PBMCs from blood, taken about 5 days after vaccination. These receptors all stem from a man aged 45-65 years who received an inactivated influenza vaccine.

This clonotype was seen a handful of times. This sequence joins TRBV7-9 and TRBJ2-7; D is uncertain. This CDR3 is 13 amino acids long. V shed 5 bases and J shed 6 bases, with 14 bases lying between them. Germline V gene sequence: CDR1 SEHNR, CDR2 FQNEAQ (reference sequence). CDR3 nucleotides: TGTGCCAGCAGCCCTGGAATAGCAATCGAGCAGTACTTC. This codes for CASSPGIAIEQYF.

The sample holds a few counts of this clonotype. This rearrangement joins TRBV24-1 to TRBJ2-5; 7 bases map to TRBD1. Germline assignment: CDR1 KGHDR and CDR2 SFDVKD. CDR3 length: 16 residues. V was pared by 1 base and J by 5 bases, with 9 bases of the junction left unmatched. The CDR3 region has the DNA TGTGCCACCAGTGATTTTGTCGGCAGGGGGACGGAGACCCAGTACTTC. Residues: CATSDFVGRGTETQYF.

The chain combines TRBV20-1 with TRBJ1-6; 7 nucleotides agree with TRBD1. CDR3 length: 17 residues. V lost 3 bases and J lost 1; bases outside the gene matches: 9. The germline gives CDR1 DFQATT, CDR2 SNEGSKA (reference sequence). The CDR3 nucleotides are TGCAGTGCTAGTTTTTCGACAGGGATATCCTATAATTCACCCCTCCACTTT. This gives the protein CSASFSTGISYNSPLHF.

The CDR3 spells CASSLIAEYQETQYF. CDR3 coding DNA: TGTGCCAGCAGCTTAATAGCGGAGTACCAAGAGACCCAGTACTTC. This chain uses TRBV7-9 with TRBJ2-5; the D gene is possibly TRBD2 (6 bases). Deletions cut 2 bases from V and 0 bases from J, with 10 bases between. The germline V gene encodes CDR1 SEHNR and CDR2 FQNEAQ (reference sequence). CDR3 size: 15 residues.

The rearrangement links TRBV6-2 or TRBV6-3 to TRBJ2-3; 10 nucleotides align to TRBD2. This CDR3 is built from 17 residues. J gave up 2 bases and V 2 bases, and 7 bases lay outside the gene matches. Per the germline V gene, CDR1 is MNHEY and CDR2 is SVGEGT. CDR3 loop: CASSYQVGLAVTDTQYF. CDR3 nucleotides: TGTGCCAGCAGTTACCAAGTAGGACTAGCGGTCACAGATACGCAGTATTTT.

The V call is TRBV12-3 or TRBV12-4, the J call TRBJ2-1; D might be TRBD1 (6 bases). The CDR3 extends over 14 amino acids. Trimming left V 2 bases short and J 7 bases short, with 12 bases between. The CDR3 here is CASSLISRGNEQFF. The CDR3, as DNA: TGTGCCAGCAGTTTAATAAGCAGGGGTAATGAGCAGTTCTTC.

This clonotype was found a few times. The V call is TRBV13, the J call TRBJ2-7; 8 bases match TRBD2. The CDR3 contains 17 residues. Germline CDR1 reads PRHDT; CDR2 reads FYEKMQ (reference sequence). Germline trimming cut 5 bases from V and 0 bases from J; bases unmatched to any gene: 12. The CDR3 here is CASSQAAGGPFSYEQYF. CDR3 in DNA: TGTGCCAGCAGCCAGGCGGCGGGAGGCCCTTTCTCCTACGAGCAGTACTTC.

The rearrangement uses TRBV10-3 and TRBJ2-5; no definite D call. V lost 6 bases and J 3 bases, leaving 17 bases between the germline ends. There are 15 residues in the CDR3. Germline lookup yields CDR1 ENHRY and CDR2 SYGVKD. The CDR3 nucleotides are TGTGCCATCAGCGACCCGGGTGGTTCCAAAGAGACCCAGTACTTC. Residues: CAISDPGGSKETQYF.

V and J are TRBV5-4 and TRBJ2-5; D is perhaps TRBD1 or TRBD2 (6 bases each). CDR3 length equals 14 residues. Germline CDR1 is SGHNT and CDR2 is YYREEE (reference sequence). The germline V and J ends were trimmed by 0 bases and 5 bases, with 11 bases remaining between them. The chain's CDR3 is CASSLGGALETQYF. In DNA form, the CDR3 reads TGTGCCAGCAGCTTGGGGGGGGCCCTGGAGACCCAGTACTTC.

The J gene is TRBJ2-7, the V gene TRBV7-2; D not certain. Trimming pared 1 base from V and 6 bases from J, leaving 10 bases between. Germline assignment: CDR1 SGHTA and CDR2 FQGNSA. The CDR3 spans 13 residues. CDR3 sequence: CASSLVKLREQYF. CDR3 coding DNA: TGTGCCAGCAGCTTAGTAAAGCTGCGCGAGCAGTACTTC.

The sample holds many counts of this clonotype. One end of the junction is discordant with germline, which a read error may explain. V and J are TRBV3-1 and TRBJ1-1; D unclear. Germline values: CDR1 LGHDT, CDR2 YNNKEL (reference sequence). The CDR3 sequence is 14 residues long. CDR3 region: CASSQAGRNTEAFF. As DNA, the CDR3 is TGCGCCAGCAGCCAAGCTGGCCGGAACACTGAAGCTTTCTTT.

This clonotype has at least ten counts. The chain uses TRBV20-1 and TRBJ2-5; D may correspond to TRBD1 or TRBD2 (6 bases each). Germline assignment: CDR1 DFQATT and CDR2 SNEGSKA (reference sequence). The CDR3 length is 14 residues. The V and J ends lost 6 bases and 5 bases respectively, with 19 bases between them. The CDR3 reads CSARIRGAFETQYF. Here the CDR3 DNA reads TGCAGTGCGAGAATTAGGGGGGCCTTTGAGACCCAGTACTTC.

There are a few counts of this clonotype. The rearrangement links TRBV7-2 to TRBJ2-1, with a possible D match to TRBD2 (6 bases). The V gene's germline CDR1 is SGHTA and CDR2 FQGNSA. The ends were cut back, 5 bases at V and 8 bases at J, with 13 bases in the middle. The CDR3 consists of 13 residues. CDR3 in amino acids: CASSPRLEDEQFF. The CDR3 region has the DNA TGTGCCAGCAGCCCACGACTAGAGGATGAGCAGTTCTTC.

This clonotype was recorded a few times. The chain recombines TRBV6-5 with TRBJ2-1; weak D call: TRBD2 (6 bases). CDR1 is MNHEY, CDR2 SVGAGI, per germline. The V gene lost 2 bases and the J gene lost 8 bases, with 16 bases spanning the gap. The CDR3 is 15 amino acids. CDR3 nucleotides: TGTGCCAGCAGTTACGATTCCGGAGGGGCTTATGAGCAGTTCTTC. It codes for CASSYDSGGAYEQFF.

The chain is built from TRBV12-3 or TRBV12-4 and TRBJ1-6, with no clear D. Between the trimmed V and J ends, which lost 6 bases and 4 bases, there was a span of 13 bases. CDR3 length: 15 residues. The CDR3 region has the DNA TGTGCCAGCAGCCCAGACGGGTTGTATAATTCACCCCTCCACTTT. Translation: CASSPDGLYNSPLHF.

V and J are TRBV6-2 or TRBV6-3 and TRBJ2-5, with D maybe TRBD2 (6 bases). V lost 10 bases to trimming and J lost 5 bases, with 8 bases between them. The CDR3 covers 10 residues. In germline, CDR1 is MNHEY, CDR2 SVGEGT. The CDR3 sequence is CATAGETQYF. CDR3 coding DNA: TGTGCCACCGCGGGGGAGACCCAGTACTTC.

The rearrangement joins TRBV7-9 to TRBJ1-1, with TRBD1 identical over 7 bases. V dropped 5 bases and J dropped 3; count of bases not matched to a gene: 6. This CDR3 has 14 amino acids. Germline V gene sequence: CDR1 SEHNR, CDR2 FQNEAQ (reference sequence). This CDR3 reads CASSNTGDDTEAFF. The CDR3 DNA follows: TGTGCCAGCAGCAATACAGGGGACGACACTGAAGCTTTCTTT.

This clonotype was seen a handful of times. This chain connects TRBV12-3 or TRBV12-4 to TRBJ2-7, with D possibly matching TRBD2 (5 bases). With 3 bases removed from V and 13 bases from J, the gap between germline ends came to 13 bases. CDR3 length: 11 amino acids. The CDR3 region is CASSLAGPLYF. The CDR3 DNA reads TGTGCCAGCAGTTTGGCGGGCCCATTATACTTC.

V is TRBV6-2 or TRBV6-3 and J is TRBJ1-1, with D hard to call. The CDR3 extends over 11 amino acids. Germline CDR1 reads MNHEY; CDR2 reads SVGEGT. The germline V and J ends were trimmed by 3 bases and 8 bases, with 7 bases remaining between them. The CDR3 nucleotides are TGTGCCAGCAGTTATCCCGAAGAAGCTTTCTTT. Its translation is CASSYPEEAFF.

This chain connects TRBV24-1 to TRBJ2-1; 8 nucleotides match TRBD2. The V gene's germline CDR1 is KGHDR and CDR2 SFDVKD. V shed 8 bases, J shed 4 bases, and the junction held 6 bases outside the gene matches. There are 14 residues in the CDR3. CDR3 nucleotides: TGTGCCACCAACGGGGGGGGCGGTTACAATGAGCAGTTCTTC. Translating gives CATNGGGGYNEQFF.

There are a few counts of this clonotype. This chain uses TRBV18 with TRBJ1-2; tentative D call: TRBD1 (5 bases). Between the trimmed V and J ends, which lost 0 bases and 6 bases, there was a span of 14 bases. This CDR3 is 15 amino acids long. Germline V gives CDR1 KGHSH, CDR2 LQKENI. CDR3 loop: CASSPPLAKGDGYTF. CDR3 nucleotide sequence: TGTGCCAGCTCACCACCGTTGGCCAAAGGGGATGGCTACACCTTC. The full variable domain, completed using reference TRBV18 and TRBJ1-2, is NAGVMQNPRHLVRRRGQEARLRCSPMKGHSHVYWYRQLPEEGLKFMVYLQKENIIDESGMPKERFSAEFPKEGPSILRIQQVVRGDSAAYFCASSPPLAKGDGYTFGSGTRLTVV.